This T cell receptor beta chain is drawn from a study of shared clonotypes between healthy human individuals. Of note for this clone: Its antigen is as yet unknown.

Sequenced by immunoSEQ multiplex PCR; TCRdb stores in-frame clones only, minus some. The sample gives under 2,500,000 clones, approximately 96% of which show up once; more than 0.1% is in the top ten. The germline V gene encodes CDR1 SGHTA and CDR2 FQGNSA. The CDR3 is made up of 15 amino acids. With V trimmed by 1 base and J by 6 bases, 3 bases remained unmatched. Study-wide findings and caveats: An expected dependence of interdonor clonotype sharing on sequencing depth was noted.

The clonotype comes from a man aged 18 to 30 in good health. The rearrangement joins TRBV7-2 to TRBJ1-6; 7 bases align to TRBD1. Sequenced material: naive CD4+ T cells sorted from blood. Subset: CD45RA+ positively selected. CDR3 in amino acids: CASSLGDSPNSPLHF. The CDR3 coding sequence is TGTGCCAGCAGCTTAGGGGACAGCCCTAATTCACCCCTCCACTTT.